This T cell receptor beta chain was found in a study of neoadjuvant nivolumab and ipilimumab in lung cancer (dated by TCRdb to 2020 to 2022). As for the study more broadly: Intravenous nivolumab was dosed at 3 mg/kg on days 1, 15 and 29, and in the combination arm ipilimumab 1 mg/kg was added on day 1 only. For each study arm, the primary endpoint of the trial was the rate of major pathologic response (MPR) in the intention-to-treat population. In the trial, about 44 patients with operable NSCLC were treated, of whom approximately 23 were randomized to nivolumab monotherapy and about 20 to nivolumab plus ipilimumab. TCR repertoires in pretherapy (baseline) peripheral blood were compared with TCR repertoires in tumors resected at surgery after neoadjuvant immune checkpoint blockade. Matched pretherapy and resected tumor pairs were analyzed from seven patients, of whom four had been treated with nivolumab and three with nivolumab plus ipilimumab. Here is what the overall study found, with its caveats: Greater TCR richness and clonality were observed in resected tumors than in tumor-adjacent uninvolved lung, and increases were observed in more dual-therapy-treated tumors. A small number of samples was subjected to TCR sequencing. From pretherapy to surgery, tumor T-cell richness and clonality increased in three of three dual-therapy tumors but in only two of four nivolumab-treated tumors. Richness in tumors resected after neoadjuvant therapy showed a positive correlation with pretherapy blood TCR richness (Spearman R of about 0.86). No significant correlation was found between TCR clonality and pathologic tumor regression, and only one major-pathologic-response sample was available for the clonality analysis.

Trimming accounts for 8 bases at V and 7 bases at J, while the number of junction bases matched to no gene is 9. The CDR3 numbers 12 residues from cysteine through phenylalanine. Solely the CDR3 DNA is kept, with 36 bases framed from the first base. CDR1 and CDR2 (SQVTM, ANQGSEA) derive from the germline V gene. The time point label of this sample denotes: at surgical resection after neoadjuvant nivolumab +/- ipilimumab. Samples came from the phase 2 randomized NEOSTAR trial, which tested neoadjuvant nivolumab or nivolumab plus ipilimumab followed by surgery in operable NSCLC. Receptor amplification or capture employed the immunoSEQ multiplex PCR assay. The original pipeline was this. Repertoires were summarized by richness and clonality, and significantly expanded and contracted clones were identified between pre- and post-therapy samples. In TCRdb, the immuneACCESS table is reduced to in-frame sequences with V and J assigned. These tables do not hold every clone; where another copy was compared, an unresolved V gene accounts for under half, and the others remain unexplained. That table supplies the V and J calls and clone size; D and trimming were determined from the DNA. In all, the sample holds about 20,000 clones, and about 72% of those were seen once. Around 7.8% of the sample rests with the top ten.

Note on this clone: Its antigen is still unknown. No much larger clonotype is one base removed from it; base qualities were not supplied.

Sequences were derived from tumor tissue, sampled after neoadjuvant nivolumab, alone or with ipilimumab, at or shortly before surgery. The chain is made from TRBV29-1 and TRBJ2-3, with 7 bases matching TRBD2. This TCR derives from an adult with non-small cell lung cancer. The DNA is TGCAGCTGTCGGGGGGACGCAAATACGCAGTATTTT. Its translation is CSCRGDANTQYF.